This passage covers 28 T cell receptor beta chains from one sample sequenced in a study of T cell changes during pregnancy in multiple sclerosis. Method: immunoSEQ multiplex PCR; TCRdb's copy keeps in-frame clones and lacks some. The table lists tens of thousands of clones, just over 90% of them singletons. This specimen consisted of peripheral blood, obtained in the second trimester of pregnancy. The receptors originated from a female donor in good health, enrolled as a control in a pregnancy study.

This clone appeared once. This chain uses TRBV19 with TRBJ2-7; D is perhaps TRBD2 (6 bases). Germline values: CDR1 LNHDA, CDR2 SQIVND (reference sequence). V was clipped by 6 bases and J by 0 bases, with 21 bases between them. The CDR3 runs to 17 residues. The CDR3 reads CASSPILRAGSSYEQYF. CDR3 nucleotide sequence: TGTGCCAGTAGCCCTATTCTCAGGGCGGGGAGCTCCTACGAGCAGTACTTC.

This chain links TRBV25-1 with TRBJ1-5, with TRBD1 matching 8 bases. This CDR3 spans 13 amino acids. The V gene end was trimmed by 2 bases and the J gene end by 6 bases; junction bases not matched to a gene: 0. The germline V gene has CDR1 MGHDK and CDR2 SYGVNS. The CDR3 DNA reads TGTGCCAGCAGTGAAACAGGGGGTCAGCCCCAGCATTTT. It translates to CASSETGGQPQHF.

The rearrangement joins TRBV10-3 to TRBJ2-2; D is perhaps TRBD2 (6 bases). Germline CDR1 reads ENHRY; CDR2 reads SYGVKD. V gave up 6 bases and J gave up 6 bases, with 17 bases separating them. The CDR3 runs to 15 residues. The CDR3, as DNA: TGTGCCATCAGGGGGGACTCGGCGGGCTCCGGGGAGCTGTTTTTT. It translates to CAIRGDSAGSGELFF.

Here the CDR3 reads CSVGSVDYGYTF. The CDR3 coding sequence is TGCAGCGTTGGATCAGTGGACTATGGCTACACCTTC. The rearrangement uses TRBV29-1 and TRBJ1-2; D uncertain. The length of the CDR3 is 12 residues. Germline V gene sequence: CDR1 SQVTM, CDR2 ANQGSEA. V was clipped by 4 bases and J by 3 bases, with 9 bases between them.

The rearrangement uses TRBV4-3 and TRBJ2-1; a weak D match, TRBD2 (7 bases). The ends were cut back, 0 bases at V and 6 bases at J, with 12 bases in the middle. CDR1 and CDR2 (germline): LGHNA, YSLEER. CDR3 length: 15 amino acids. The CDR3 coding sequence is TGCGCCAGCAGCCAAGATTACGGGGGGCTCAATGAGCAGTTCTTC. It encodes CASSQDYGGLNEQFF.

As DNA, the CDR3 is TGTGCCAGCAGTTACTCGATTGGACAGGGGTTCTATGGCTACACCTTC. Encoded protein: CASSYSIGQGFYGYTF. The chain carries TRBV6-5 and TRBJ1-2; TRBD1 matches 9 bases. CDR3 length equals 16 residues. CDR1 is MNHEY, CDR2 SVGAGI, per germline. The junction had 6 bases not matched to a gene; V was cut back by 0 bases and J by 4 bases.

The chain uses TRBV9 and TRBJ2-3; 8 positions agree with TRBD2. The CDR3 contains 15 residues. With 0 bases clipped from V and 4 bases from J, the junction kept 4 bases outside the gene matches. Germline V gene data show CDR1 as SGDLS and CDR2 as YYNGEE. The CDR3 loop is CASSVEGRGADTQYF. The CDR3 DNA follows: TGTGCCAGCAGCGTAGAAGGGCGGGGGGCAGATACGCAGTATTTT.

The rearrangement joins TRBV10-3 to TRBJ2-7, with 8 bases that match TRBD2. CDR3 length equals 14 residues. In germline, CDR1 is ENHRY, CDR2 SYGVKD. V dropped 4 bases and J dropped 1; count of bases not matched to a gene: 3. DNA of the CDR3: TGTGCCATCAGTGGTACTAGCGGTTCCTACGAGCAGTACTTC. Its translation: CAISGTSGSYEQYF.

The chain carries TRBV5-1 and TRBJ2-5; the D is unclear. The V and J ends lost 2 bases and 1 base respectively, with 6 bases between them. Germline V gene data show CDR1 as SGHRS and CDR2 as YFSETQ. The CDR3 loop spans 13 amino acids. DNA of the CDR3: TGCGCCAGCAGCTTCGTCAGCCAAGAGACCCAGTACTTC. As protein: CASSFVSQETQYF.

This clone has more than one count but fewer than ten. The CDR3 is CASRTGGAGNSPLHF. CDR3 bases: TGTGCCAGCAGAACAGGGGGCGCGGGTAATTCACCCCTCCACTTT. This chain uses TRBV6-5 with TRBJ1-6; 9 bases agree with TRBD1. Trimming took 6 bases from V and 6 from J; bases not matched to a gene: 6. The CDR3 is made up of 15 amino acids. The germline gives CDR1 MNHEY, CDR2 SVGAGI.

The rearrangement uses TRBV6-5 and TRBJ1-5, with D hard to call. Between the trimmed V and J ends, which lost 8 bases and 0 bases, there was a span of 11 bases. The CDR3 has 14 amino acids. CDR1 is MNHEY and CDR2 is SVGAGI in the germline V gene. In DNA form, the CDR3 reads TGTGCCAGCCCGGGGTGGGATAGCAATCAGCCCCAGCATTTT. It specifies CASPGWDSNQPQHF.

The table lists this clone with a count of one. The V and J genes are TRBV6-1 and TRBJ2-1; D is perhaps TRBD2 (7 bases). The CDR3 runs 15 residues. V shed 1 base and J shed 4 bases, with 11 bases lying between them. Germline lookup yields CDR1 MNHNS and CDR2 SASEGT. Here the CDR3 DNA reads TGTGCCAGCAGTGAAGGGGGAGGGGGGTACAATGAGCAGTTCTTC. It codes for CASSEGGGGYNEQFF.

Only a few counts were recorded for this clone. V is TRBV19 and J is TRBJ1-2; D is unresolved. Trimming stripped 4 bases from V and 3 bases from J, with 12 bases between. This CDR3 region has 14 residues. Germline CDR1 reads LNHDA; CDR2 reads SQIVND (reference sequence). This CDR3 reads CASSTESYYYGYTF. The CDR3 DNA reads TGTGCCAGTAGTACCGAGAGTTATTACTATGGCTACACCTTC.

V is TRBV4-2 and J is TRBJ1-2, with D unclear. The germline V and J ends were trimmed by 0 bases and 1 base, with 6 bases remaining between them. The CDR3 extends over 14 amino acids. From germline, CDR1 is LGHNA and CDR2 YNFKEQ. CDR3 sequence: CASSQDRGNYGYTF. Written as DNA, the CDR3 is TGTGCCAGCAGCCAAGATAGAGGTAACTATGGCTACACCTTC.

The chain uses TRBV19 and TRBJ2-7, with TRBD2 as a possible D gene (6 bases). Trimming removed 1 base at V and 3 bases at J, with 13 bases between. The germline V gene encodes CDR1 LNHDA and CDR2 SQIVND (reference sequence). The CDR3 spans 15 residues. CDR3 protein: CASSIGSGLDYEQYF. CDR3 nucleotides: TGTGCCAGTAGTATAGGTTCGGGACTGGACTACGAGCAGTACTTC.

The chain couples TRBV2 to TRBJ2-7; D might be TRBD1 (6 bases). Germline V gene lookup returns CDR1 SNHLY and CDR2 FYNNEI. V lost 11 bases to trimming and J lost 0 bases, with 11 bases between them. The CDR3 has 12 amino acids. As DNA, the CDR3 is TGTGCCGGCCGGGACACCTCCTACGAGCAGTACTTC. This codes for CAGRDTSYEQYF.

V and J are TRBV19 and TRBJ2-1, with TRBD1 matching over 12 bases. J lost 5 bases, V lost 7 bases, and 6 bases had no gene match. Per germline, CDR1 LNHDA and CDR2 SQIVND (reference sequence). This CDR3 is 15 amino acids long. The CDR3, as DNA: TGTGCCAGTATCAAGGGACAGGGGGCAAACAATGAGCAGTTCTTC. Translation: CASIKGQGANNEQFF. Based on the CDR3 plus reference TRBV19 and TRBJ2-1, the full variable domain is DGGITQSPKYLFRKEGQNVTLSCEQNLNHDAMYWYRQDPGQGLRLIYYSQIVNDFQKGDIAEGYSVSREKKESFPLTVTSAQKNPTAFYLCASIKGQGANNEQFFGPGTRLTVL.

The gene calls are TRBV2 and TRBJ2-5, with 7 bases matching TRBD1. With 4 bases clipped from V and 5 bases from J, the junction kept 13 bases outside the gene matches. CDR1 and CDR2 from the germline V gene are SNHLY and FYNNEI. This CDR3 spans 16 amino acids. The CDR3 region is CASSATGTHPTETQYF. CDR3 sequence (DNA): TGTGCCAGCAGTGCGACAGGGACCCACCCCACGGAGACCCAGTACTTC.

This clone was detected only once. The chain joins TRBV2 to TRBJ2-7; 9 nucleotides agree with TRBD1. Germline loops: CDR1 SNHLY, CDR2 FYNNEI. V was pared by 8 bases and J by 0 bases, with 5 bases of the junction left unmatched. The CDR3 runs to 14 residues. CDR3 bases: TGTGCCAGCGGCGGGACAGGGACCTCCTACGAGCAGTACTTC. It specifies CASGGTGTSYEQYF. The full variable domain, completed using reference TRBV2 and TRBJ2-7, is EPEVTQTPSHQVTQMGQEVILRCVPISNHLYFYWYRQILGQKVEFLVSFYNNEISEKSEIFDDQFSVERPDGSNFTLKIRSTKLEDSAMYFCASGGTGTSYEQYFGPGTRLTVT.

This chain connects TRBV15 to TRBJ1-1; TRBD1 matches 8 bases. V shed 0 bases, J shed 5 bases, and the junction held 8 bases outside the gene matches. Germline CDR1 and CDR2: LNHNV and YYDKDF (reference sequence). The length of the CDR3 is 16 residues. CDR3 amino acids: CATSRDPRQGLTEAFF. The CDR3 region has the DNA TGTGCCACCAGCAGAGATCCAAGACAGGGGCTGACTGAAGCTTTCTTT. The whole variable domain, filled in from reference TRBV15 and TRBJ1-1, reads DAMVIQNPRYQVTQFGKPVTLSCSQTLNHNVMYWYQQKSSQAPKLLFHYYDKDFNNEADTPDNFQSRRPNTSFCFLDIRSPGLGDTAMYLCATSRDPRQGLTEAFFGQGTRLTVV.

The chain joins TRBV7-8 to TRBJ2-5; 9 bases agree with TRBD1. This CDR3 comprises 16 residues. Germline CDR1 is SGHVS and CDR2 is FQNEAQ. The junction had 9 bases not matched to a gene; V was cut back by 4 bases and J by 3 bases. CDR3 coding DNA: TGTGCCAGCAGCTGGTCCGGGGACAGGGATGAAGAGACCCAGTACTTC. Encoded protein: CASSWSGDRDEETQYF.

V is TRBV5-8 and J is TRBJ1-2; possible D gene TRBD1, 6 bases. Germline V gives CDR1 SGHTS, CDR2 YDEGEE. V lost 0 bases and J lost 8, with 17 bases in between. The CDR3 has 15 amino acids. This chain's CDR3 is CASSLDTGRGDGYTF. As DNA, the CDR3 is TGTGCCAGCAGCTTGGATACAGGGCGAGGGGACGGCTACACCTTC.

CDR3 in amino acids: CASSTSRDRRIGSPLHF. The CDR3 DNA reads as TGTGCCAGTAGTACCTCCCGGGACAGGAGGATCGGTTCACCCCTCCACTTT. This rearrangement joins TRBV19 to TRBJ1-6; 8 nucleotides align to TRBD1. J gave up 9 bases and V 4 bases, and 14 bases lay outside the gene matches. This CDR3 is 17 amino acids long. Per the germline V gene, CDR1 is LNHDA and CDR2 is SQIVND (reference sequence).

V gene TRBV6-1 combines with J gene TRBJ2-1, with 7 bases fitting TRBD2. The CDR3 extends over 15 amino acids. Germline-derived CDR1 and CDR2 are MNHNS and SASEGT. The V and J ends lost 2 bases and 6 bases, in that order; junction bases with no gene match: 7. The CDR3 bases are TGTGCCAGCAGTGAACGGTCGGGGGGATCCAATGAGCAGTTCTTC. This translates into CASSERSGGSNEQFF.

The V and J genes are TRBV7-2 and TRBJ1-3; D uncertain. V was trimmed by 2 bases and J by 10 bases, leaving 18 bases between them. Germline V gene sequence: CDR1 SGHTA, CDR2 FQGNSA. The CDR3 has 15 amino acids. In nucleotides, the CDR3 is TGTGCCAGCAGCTTATATAACTCACCACGAGGAACCATATATTTT. Its protein product is CASSLYNSPRGTIYF.

In this sample, this clone turned up a few times. The chain carries TRBV29-1 and TRBJ2-7; 9 bases line up with TRBD1. The CDR3 contains 12 residues. Germline CDR1 SQVTM, CDR2 ANQGSEA. The junction had 4 bases not matched to a gene; V was cut back by 4 bases and J by 6 bases. The CDR3 bases are TGCAGCGTTGGGGACAGGGCAGGCGAGCAGTACTTC. Amino acid sequence: CSVGDRAGEQYF.

V and J are TRBV9 and TRBJ1-1; tentatively, D is TRBD1 (6 bases). The V gene lost 3 bases and the J gene lost 3 bases, with 12 bases spanning the gap. The CDR3 runs 14 residues. Looked up from germline, CDR1 is SGDLS and CDR2 is YYNGEE. The CDR3: CASSARGGDTEAFF. The CDR3 DNA is TGTGCCAGCAGCGCCAGGGGAGGGGACACTGAAGCTTTCTTT. Looking up the rest from reference TRBV9 and TRBJ1-1 gives the full variable domain: DSGVTQTPKHLITATGQRVTLRCSPRSGDLSVYWYQQSLDQGLQFLIQYYNGEERAKGNILERFSAQQFPDLHSELNLSSLELGDSALYFCASSARGGDTEAFFGQGTRLTVV.

This clone was counted once. This chain uses TRBV19 with TRBJ2-3; TRBD2 matches 7 bases. This CDR3 region has 16 residues. The junction had 14 bases not matched to a gene; V was cut back by 10 bases and J by 1 base. CDR1 and CDR2 from the germline V gene are LNHDA and SQIVND (reference sequence). CDR3 nucleotide sequence: TGTGCCAAAGCTACGGCGGGGGTCCATGGCACAGATACGCAGTATTTT. Translating gives CAKATAGVHGTDTQYF.